What follows are 4 T cell receptor beta chains derived from one specimen sequenced in a study of blood T cell repertoires in COVID-19. This table comes from immunoSEQ multiplex PCR, and its TCRdb copy is limited to in-frame clones, with some not included. Counted here are roughly 100,000 clones, about four fifths occurring once; the ten biggest clones make up about 16%. The sequenced material came from peripheral blood. All receptors come from an elderly woman with acute or convalescent COVID-19.

V is TRBV24-1 and J is TRBJ2-1; D not resolved. The germline V gene encodes CDR1 KGHDR and CDR2 SFDVKD. V was cut by 4 bases and J by 0 bases, with 15 bases left in between. The CDR3 runs to 17 residues. Here the CDR3 DNA reads TGTGCCACCAGTGACCAAAGACGGTCTAGCTCCTACAATGAGCAGTTCTTC. It specifies CATSDQRRSSSYNEQFF.

V gene TRBV5-1 combines with J gene TRBJ2-5; 11 nucleotides line up with TRBD2. Looked up from germline, CDR1 is SGHRS and CDR2 is YFSETQ. This CDR3 has 15 residues. Trimming removed 3 bases from V and 2 bases from J; junction bases left unmatched: 3. CDR3 coding DNA: TGCGCCAGCAGCTCGGGACTAGCGGAGCAAGAGACCCAGTACTTC. It specifies CASSSGLAEQETQYF.

The gene calls are TRBV18 and TRBJ2-2; tentative D call: TRBD2 (5 bases). The germline CDR1 and CDR2 sequences are KGHSH and LQKENI. There are 13 residues in the CDR3. V was cut by 6 bases and J by 6 bases, with 11 bases left in between. The CDR3 reads CASSREGPGELFF. DNA of the CDR3: TGTGCCAGCTCTCGCGAGGGCCCCGGGGAGCTGTTTTTT.

The rearrangement uses TRBV2 and TRBJ2-5; 7 nucleotides align to TRBD1. J gave up 0 bases and V 2 bases, and 6 bases lay outside the gene matches. The CDR3 runs to 16 residues. Germline V gene lookup returns CDR1 SNHLY and CDR2 FYNNEI. Here the CDR3 reads CASSETAGGYQETQYF. The CDR3 nucleotides are TGTGCCAGCAGTGAAACGGCAGGGGGATACCAAGAGACCCAGTACTTC.